The T cell receptor beta chain under discussion was sequenced for a study of cytomegalovirus exposure and HLA in healthy donors. Study overall: The 90 to 150 validation repertoires used the same platform as the 650 to 750 first-cohort repertoires, a later analysis reported.

The CDR3 sequence is 15 residues long. The J segment lost 1 base and the V segment lost 6 bases, leaving 8 bases of the junction unmatched. Looked up from germline, CDR1 is MNHNY and CDR2 is SVGAGI (reference sequence). Some clones are missing from TCRdb's copy, which holds only in-frame ones; the method was immunoSEQ multiplex PCR. Of 140,000 or so clones listed, about nine tenths are singletons. The receptor's source is a young man in good health and CMV-seropositive. Sequences were obtained from PBMCs. The chain uses TRBV6-6 and TRBJ2-7, with 8 positions matching TRBD1. CDR3 nucleotides: TGTGCCAGCAGGTCAGGGGGCGCTGGATCCTACGAGCAGTACTTC. Translated: CASRSGGAGSYEQYF.